These 20 T cell receptor beta chains came from one sample sequenced in a study of Ad26.COV2.S vaccination and SARS-CoV-2 variants. Treatment denoted: some 19 received Ad26.COV2.S at low or high dose, single or two shots; roughly 5 received placebo; per-sample allocation not given. The investigators took samples on day 63 after the first vaccine or placebo injection. Sequenced by immunoSEQ multiplex PCR; TCRdb stores in-frame clones only, minus some. Here the sample spans fewer than 500,000 clones, less than 95% being singletons. This specimen consisted of peripheral blood, obtained in a trial of Ad26.COV2.S vaccine versus placebo. Source of these receptors: a person aged 18-60 years who received the Ad26.COV2.S COVID-19 vaccine or a placebo.

This clone appeared once. The genes are TRBV14 and TRBJ2-3; D not certain. CDR1 SGHDN and CDR2 FVKESK come from the germline V gene. This CDR3 has 15 residues. The V gene lost 0 bases and the J gene lost 4 bases, with 11 bases spanning the gap. In nucleotides, the CDR3 is TGTGCCAGCAGCCAAGACTGGGAAGCTTCAGATACGCAGTATTTT. The encoded protein is CASSQDWEASDTQYF.

The chain carries TRBV2 and TRBJ2-2, with 11 bases matching TRBD2. V lost 6 bases to trimming and J lost 7 bases; unmatched junction nucleotides: 1. CDR1 and CDR2 (germline): SNHLY, FYNNEI. This CDR3 has 13 amino acids. CDR3 region: CASRGTSGGELFF. The CDR3, as DNA: TGTGCCAGCAGGGGGACTAGCGGCGGGGAGCTGTTTTTT.

This clone appeared a single time. The CDR3 nucleotides read TGTGCCAGCAGCGGACTAGCGGGAGACAATGAGCAGTTCTTC. Translation: CASSGLAGDNEQFF. The gene calls are TRBV9 and TRBJ2-1; TRBD2 aligns across 12 bases. V was pared by 3 bases and J by 5 bases, with 0 bases of the junction left unmatched. Per germline, CDR1 SGDLS and CDR2 YYNGEE. This CDR3 is 14 amino acids long.

This rearrangement joins TRBV18 to TRBJ2-5, with TRBD1 matching 7 bases. V lost 2 bases, J lost 5 bases, and 5 bases stayed unmatched. CDR1 KGHSH and CDR2 LQKENI come from the germline V gene. The length of the CDR3 is 14 residues. The CDR3 spells CASSPNTGVETQYF. Written as DNA, the CDR3 is TGTGCCAGCTCACCAAATACAGGGGTGGAGACCCAGTACTTC.

The chain has TRBV19 and TRBJ2-2; D unresolved. V dropped 2 bases and J dropped 7 bases, with 5 bases sitting between them. Germline V gene lookup returns CDR1 LNHDA and CDR2 SQIVND (reference sequence). The CDR3 runs 12 residues. The chain's CDR3 is CASSIMIGELFF. DNA for the CDR3: TGTGCCAGTAGTATAATGATCGGGGAGCTGTTTTTT.

Of note for this clone: Other DNA sequences in the sample encode the same CDR3. The genes are TRBV7-8 and TRBJ2-7; 8 bases fit TRBD1. The CDR3 has 13 residues. Germline lookup yields CDR1 SGHVS and CDR2 FQNEAQ. V lost 3 bases, J lost 7 bases, and 5 bases stayed unmatched. Written as DNA, the CDR3 is TGTGCCAGCAGCTTGGACAGGGTTGGGGAGCAGTACTTC. Encoded protein: CASSLDRVGEQYF.

V and J are TRBV28 and TRBJ2-3, with D possibly being TRBD2 (6 bases). CDR1 and CDR2 from the germline V gene are MDHEN and SYDVKM. V lost 2 bases and J lost 7, with 16 bases in between. CDR3 size: 15 residues. CDR3 coding DNA: TGTGCCAGCAGTTTAGTCGGGACTTCCCTCAATACGCAGTATTTT. Its translation is CASSLVGTSLNTQYF. The variable domain in full, completed from reference TRBV28 and TRBJ2-3, reads DVKVTQSSRYLVKRTGEKVFLECVQDMDHENMFWYRQDPGLGLRLIYFSYDVKMKEKGDIPEGYSVSREKKERFSLILESASTNQTSMYLCASSLVGTSLNTQYFGPGTRLTVL.

The chain has TRBV30 and TRBJ2-5; TRBD1 is a possible D gene (5 bases). Trimming left V 0 bases short and J 0 bases short, with 8 bases between. This CDR3 is 14 amino acids long. CDR1 and CDR2 (germline): GTSNPN, SVGIG (reference sequence). CDR3 bases: TGTGCCTGGAGTGTCAGGGCTTACCAAGAGACCCAGTACTTC. This encodes CAWSVRAYQETQYF.

There are a few counts of this clone. The chain has TRBV19 and TRBJ1-5; D is unresolved. The CDR3 length is 14 residues. Looked up from germline, CDR1 is LNHDA and CDR2 is SQIVND (reference sequence). V lost 6 bases, J lost 0 bases, and 9 bases lay in between. The CDR3 protein is CASRMQYSNQPQHF. The CDR3 nucleotides read TGTGCCAGTAGGATGCAATATAGCAATCAGCCCCAGCATTTT.

This clone was seen only once. This chain connects TRBV7-6 to TRBJ2-5; D is uncertain. CDR3 length: 15 amino acids. V lost 5 bases, J lost 3 bases, and 16 bases lay in between. CDR1 is SGHVS, CDR2 FNYEAQ, per germline. In DNA, the CDR3 is TGTGCCAGCAGCCCCTTCTCCCGGACCGAAGAGACCCAGTACTTC. Protein product: CASSPFSRTEETQYF.

This chain uses TRBV14 with TRBJ2-7; 12 bases agree with TRBD1. V was clipped by 4 bases and J by 4 bases; unmatched bases: 5. The CDR3 contains 15 residues. Germline lookup yields CDR1 SGHDN and CDR2 FVKESK. DNA for the CDR3: TGTGCCAGCAGCCCTCAGGGACAGGGGGCTTACGAGCAGTACTTC. Residues: CASSPQGQGAYEQYF.

The chain recombines TRBV7-9 with TRBJ2-1; 8 nucleotides line up with TRBD2. The CDR3 has 15 residues. V gave up 4 bases and J gave up 2 bases; unmatched junction bases: 4. The germline CDR1 and CDR2 sequences are SEHNR and FQNEAQ (reference sequence). DNA of the CDR3: TGTGCCAGCAGCTCAATAGCGGGAACCTACAATGAGCAGTTCTTC. The encoded protein is CASSSIAGTYNEQFF.

The chain links TRBV9 to TRBJ2-5; 7 nucleotides line up with TRBD2. The CDR3 runs to 14 residues. Trimming took 4 bases from V and 3 from J; bases not matched to a gene: 6. The V gene's germline CDR1 is SGDLS and CDR2 YYNGEE. The CDR3 reads CASSIGLGEETQYF. The CDR3 bases are TGTGCCAGCAGCATTGGACTAGGGGAAGAGACCCAGTACTTC.

The gene calls are TRBV6-2 or TRBV6-3 and TRBJ2-1; a possible D gene is TRBD1 (6 bases). Germline values: CDR1 MNHEY, CDR2 SVGEGT. V lost 0 bases and J 0 bases, leaving 15 bases between the germline ends. The CDR3 extends over 18 amino acids. CDR3 bases: TGTGCCAGCAGTTACTCTAAGGAGGACAGCCGCTCCTACAATGAGCAGTTCTTC. It is translated as CASSYSKEDSRSYNEQFF.

V is TRBV4-1 and J is TRBJ1-5, with D hard to call. Trimming took 0 bases from V and 9 from J, leaving 6 bases between them. CDR3 length: 12 residues. Germline CDR1 is MGHRA and CDR2 is YSYEKL. CDR3 sequence (DNA): TGCGCCAGCAGCCAAGAGAGAGGGCCCCAGCATTTT. This translates into CASSQERGPQHF.

The J gene is TRBJ2-7, the V gene TRBV27; 7 bases are shared with TRBD2. Germline V gene sequence: CDR1 MNHEY, CDR2 SMNVEV (reference sequence). This CDR3 is built from 15 residues. Trimming at V came to 8 bases and at J to 0 bases, leaving 10 bases not matched to a gene. CDR3: CASCQAGDSSYEQYF. DNA for the CDR3: TGTGCCAGCTGCCAGGCGGGGGACTCCTCCTACGAGCAGTACTTC.

Comment on this clone: The germline gene is not matched at one end of the junction; a read error may be the cause. The V and J genes are TRBV7-7 and TRBJ2-5; weak D call: TRBD2 (6 bases). The CDR3 runs to 15 residues. Germline V gene data show CDR1 as SSHAT and CDR2 as FNYEAQ (reference sequence). CDR3 amino acids: CASSLAAFSSETQYF. CDR3 coding DNA: TGTGCTAGCAGCTTAGCGGCATTTTCCTCAGAGACCCAGTACTTC.

The chain employs TRBV7-2 and TRBJ2-1, with 7 bases lining up with TRBD2. CDR3 length: 14 residues. The V and J ends lost 4 bases and 6 bases, in that order; junction bases with no gene match: 6. Germline CDR1 and CDR2: SGHTA and FQGNSA. The CDR3 bases are TGTGCCAGCAGCTACGCGGGAGTATTCAATGAGCAGTTCTTC. It is translated as CASSYAGVFNEQFF.

This chain joins TRBV30 and TRBJ2-5; no clear D. The CDR3 spans 11 residues. The V end lost 5 bases, the J end lost 4 bases, and 8 bases lay between the germline ends. The germline V gene encodes CDR1 GTSNPN and CDR2 SVGIG (reference sequence). The CDR3 DNA is TGTGCCTGGGGGGTGGGAGAGACCCAGTACTTC. It is translated as CAWGVGETQYF.

The chain carries TRBV3-1 (or the pseudogene TRBV3-2) and TRBJ1-1; no clear D gene. The V end lost 1 base, the J end lost 9 bases, and 6 bases lay between the germline ends. There are 11 residues in the CDR3. Germline CDR1 is LGHDT and CDR2 is YNNKEL (reference sequence). CDR3: CASSQGLQAFF. DNA for the CDR3: TGTGCCAGCAGCCAAGGGCTCCAAGCTTTCTTT.